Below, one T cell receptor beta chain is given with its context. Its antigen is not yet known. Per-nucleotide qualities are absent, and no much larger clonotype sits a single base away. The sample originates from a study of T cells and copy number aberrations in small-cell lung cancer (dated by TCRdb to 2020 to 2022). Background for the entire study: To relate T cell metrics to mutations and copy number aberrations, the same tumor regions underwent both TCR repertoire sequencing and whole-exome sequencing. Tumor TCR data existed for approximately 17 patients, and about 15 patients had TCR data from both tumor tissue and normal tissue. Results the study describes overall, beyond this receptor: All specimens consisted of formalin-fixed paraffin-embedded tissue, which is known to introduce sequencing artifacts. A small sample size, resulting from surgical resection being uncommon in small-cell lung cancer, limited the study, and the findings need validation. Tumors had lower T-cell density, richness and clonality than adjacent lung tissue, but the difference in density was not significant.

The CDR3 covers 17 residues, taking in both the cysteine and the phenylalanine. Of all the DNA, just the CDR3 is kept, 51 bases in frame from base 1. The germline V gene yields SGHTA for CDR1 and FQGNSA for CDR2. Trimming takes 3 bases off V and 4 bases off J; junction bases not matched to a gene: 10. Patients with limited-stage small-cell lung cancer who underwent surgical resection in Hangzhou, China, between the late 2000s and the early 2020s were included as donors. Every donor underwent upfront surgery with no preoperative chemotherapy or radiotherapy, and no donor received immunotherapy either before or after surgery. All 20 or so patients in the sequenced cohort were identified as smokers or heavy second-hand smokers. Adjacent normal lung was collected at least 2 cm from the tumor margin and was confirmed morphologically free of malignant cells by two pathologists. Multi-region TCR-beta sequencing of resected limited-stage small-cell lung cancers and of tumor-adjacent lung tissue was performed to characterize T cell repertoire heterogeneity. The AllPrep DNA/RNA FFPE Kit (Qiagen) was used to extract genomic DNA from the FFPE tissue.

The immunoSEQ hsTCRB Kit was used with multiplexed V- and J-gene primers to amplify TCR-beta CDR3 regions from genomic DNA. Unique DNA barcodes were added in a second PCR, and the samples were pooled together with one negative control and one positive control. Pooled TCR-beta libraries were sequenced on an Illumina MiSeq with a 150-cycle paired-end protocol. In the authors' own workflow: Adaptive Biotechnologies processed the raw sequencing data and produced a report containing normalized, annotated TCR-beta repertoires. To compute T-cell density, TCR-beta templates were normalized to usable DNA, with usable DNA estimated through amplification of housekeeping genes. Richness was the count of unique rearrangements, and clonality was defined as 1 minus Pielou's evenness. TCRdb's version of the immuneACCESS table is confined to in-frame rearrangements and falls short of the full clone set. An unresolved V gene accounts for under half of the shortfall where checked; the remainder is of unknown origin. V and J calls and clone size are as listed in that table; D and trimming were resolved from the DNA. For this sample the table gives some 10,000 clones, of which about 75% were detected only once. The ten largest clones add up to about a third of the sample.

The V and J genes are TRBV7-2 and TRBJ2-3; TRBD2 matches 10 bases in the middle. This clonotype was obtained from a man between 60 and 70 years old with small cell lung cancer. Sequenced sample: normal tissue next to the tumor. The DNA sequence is TGTGCCAGCAGCTTGGATGGGGAAGCGGGAGGGGCAGATACGCAGTATTTT. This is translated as CASSLDGEAGGADTQYF.